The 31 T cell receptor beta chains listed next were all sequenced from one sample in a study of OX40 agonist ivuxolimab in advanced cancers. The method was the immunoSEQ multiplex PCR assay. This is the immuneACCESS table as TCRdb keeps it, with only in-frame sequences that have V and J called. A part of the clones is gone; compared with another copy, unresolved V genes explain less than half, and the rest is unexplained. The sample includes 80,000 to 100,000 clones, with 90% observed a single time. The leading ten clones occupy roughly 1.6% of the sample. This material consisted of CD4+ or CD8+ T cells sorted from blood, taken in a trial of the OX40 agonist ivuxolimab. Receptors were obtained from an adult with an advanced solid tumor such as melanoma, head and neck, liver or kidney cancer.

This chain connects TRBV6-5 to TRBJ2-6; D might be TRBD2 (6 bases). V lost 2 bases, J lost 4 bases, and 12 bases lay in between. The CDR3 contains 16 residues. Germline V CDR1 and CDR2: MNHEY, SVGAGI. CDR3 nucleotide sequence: TGTGCCAGCAGTTACGAAGGGGCGGGAGGGGCCAACGTCCTGACTTTC. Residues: CASSYEGAGGANVLTF.

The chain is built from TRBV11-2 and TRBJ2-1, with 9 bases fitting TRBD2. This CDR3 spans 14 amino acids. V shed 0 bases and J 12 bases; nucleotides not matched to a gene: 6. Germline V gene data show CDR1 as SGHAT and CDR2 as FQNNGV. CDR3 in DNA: TGTGCCAGCAGCTTAGATCGCGGGAGGGGCGCGCAGTTCTTC. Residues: CASSLDRGRGAQFF.

In DNA form, the CDR3 reads TGTGCCAGCCTTCTAGCGGAGAACTACGAGCAGTACTTC. Translation gives CASLLAENYEQYF. J is TRBJ2-7 and V is TRBV6-1; TRBD2 aligns across 7 bases. Trimming took 8 bases from V and 3 from J; bases not matched to a gene: 7. CDR1 MNHNS and CDR2 SASEGT come from the germline V gene. CDR3 length: 13 amino acids.

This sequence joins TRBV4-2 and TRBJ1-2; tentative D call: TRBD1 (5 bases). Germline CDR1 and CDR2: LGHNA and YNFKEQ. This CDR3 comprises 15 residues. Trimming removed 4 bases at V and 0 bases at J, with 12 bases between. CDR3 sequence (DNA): TGTGCCAGCAGCCCGGGGCAGGGATCTAACTATGGCTACACCTTC. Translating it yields CASSPGQGSNYGYTF.

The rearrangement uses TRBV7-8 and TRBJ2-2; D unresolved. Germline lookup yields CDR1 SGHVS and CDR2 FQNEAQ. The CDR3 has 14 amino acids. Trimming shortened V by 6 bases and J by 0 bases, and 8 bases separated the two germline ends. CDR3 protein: CASRISTNTGELFF. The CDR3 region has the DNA TGTGCCAGCAGGATCTCCACGAACACCGGGGAGCTGTTTTTT. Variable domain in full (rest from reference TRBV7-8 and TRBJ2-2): GAGVSQSPRYKVAKRGQDVALRCDPISGHVSLFWYQQALGQGPEFLTYFQNEAQLDKSGLPSDRFFAERPEGSVSTLKIQRTQQEDSAVYLCASRISTNTGELFFGEGSRLTVL.

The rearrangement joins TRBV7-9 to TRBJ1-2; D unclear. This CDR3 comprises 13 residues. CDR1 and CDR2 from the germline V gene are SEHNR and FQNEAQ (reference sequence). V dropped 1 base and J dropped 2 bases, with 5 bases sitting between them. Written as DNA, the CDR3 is TGTGCCAGCAGCTTAGAAAGGAACTATGGCTACACCTTC. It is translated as CASSLERNYGYTF.

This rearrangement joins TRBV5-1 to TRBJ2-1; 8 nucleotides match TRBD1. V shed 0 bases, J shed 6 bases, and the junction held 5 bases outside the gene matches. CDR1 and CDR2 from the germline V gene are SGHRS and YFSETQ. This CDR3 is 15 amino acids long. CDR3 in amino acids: CASSLGHRGVNEQFF. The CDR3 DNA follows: TGCGCCAGCAGCTTGGGGCACAGGGGGGTCAATGAGCAGTTCTTC.

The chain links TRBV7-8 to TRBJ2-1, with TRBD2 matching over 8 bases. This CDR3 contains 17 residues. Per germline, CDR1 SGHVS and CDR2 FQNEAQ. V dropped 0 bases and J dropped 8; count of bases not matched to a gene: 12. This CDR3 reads CASSLAGGSGSKYEQFF. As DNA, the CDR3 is TGTGCCAGCAGCTTAGCGGGGGGAAGCGGGAGTAAATATGAGCAGTTCTTC.

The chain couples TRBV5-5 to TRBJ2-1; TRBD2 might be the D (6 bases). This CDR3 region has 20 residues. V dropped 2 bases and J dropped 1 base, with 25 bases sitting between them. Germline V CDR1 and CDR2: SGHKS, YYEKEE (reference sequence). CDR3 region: CASSFSEGSGNARSYNEQFF. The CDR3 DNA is TGTGCCAGCAGCTTTTCGGAGGGTAGCGGCAACGCCCGGTCCTACAATGAGCAGTTCTTC.

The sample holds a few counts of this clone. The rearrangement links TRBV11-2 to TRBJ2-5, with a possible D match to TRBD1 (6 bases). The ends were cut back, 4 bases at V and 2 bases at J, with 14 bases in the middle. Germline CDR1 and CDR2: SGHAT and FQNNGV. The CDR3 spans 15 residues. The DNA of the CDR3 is TGTGCCAGCAGCTCCATACAGGGCCTACAAGAGACCCAGTACTTC. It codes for CASSSIQGLQETQYF.

The CDR3, as DNA: TGCGCCAGCAGCTTACGGGACTCCTCATCTCATATCTACGAGCAGTACTTC. It encodes CASSLRDSSSHIYEQYF. The rearrangement links TRBV5-1 to TRBJ2-7; D may be TRBD2 (6 bases). This CDR3 has 17 residues. The V and J ends lost 2 bases and 3 bases respectively, with 21 bases between them. Germline V gene lookup returns CDR1 SGHRS and CDR2 YFSETQ.

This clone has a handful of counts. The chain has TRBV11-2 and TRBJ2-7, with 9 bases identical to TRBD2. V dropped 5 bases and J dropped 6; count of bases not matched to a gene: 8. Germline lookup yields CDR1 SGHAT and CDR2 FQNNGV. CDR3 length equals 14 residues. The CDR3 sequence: CASSPSGTTGEQYF. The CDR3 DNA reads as TGTGCCAGCAGCCCTAGCGGGACTACTGGCGAGCAGTACTTC. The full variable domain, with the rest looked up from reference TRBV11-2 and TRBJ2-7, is EAGVAQSPRYKIIEKRQSVAFWCNPISGHATLYWYQQILGQGPKLLIQFQNNGVVDDSQLPKDRFSAERLKGVDSTLKIQPAKLEDSAVYLCASSPSGTTGEQYFGPGTRLTVT.

The CDR3 DNA reads TGCGCCAGCAGCTTGGAAAGGGGACGCTTGGAGACCCAGTACTTC. This gives the protein CASSLERGRLETQYF. The genes are TRBV5-1 and TRBJ2-5; the D gene could be TRBD1 or TRBD2 (5 bases each). Germline V lookup: CDR1 SGHRS, CDR2 YFSETQ. This CDR3 has 15 residues. Deletions cut 0 bases from V and 5 bases from J, with 14 bases between.

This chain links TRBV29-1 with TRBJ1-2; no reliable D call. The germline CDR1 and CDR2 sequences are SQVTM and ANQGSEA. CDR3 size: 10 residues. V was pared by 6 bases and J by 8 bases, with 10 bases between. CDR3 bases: TGCAGCGTATTCTCCTTCGGCTACACCTTC. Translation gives CSVFSFGYTF.

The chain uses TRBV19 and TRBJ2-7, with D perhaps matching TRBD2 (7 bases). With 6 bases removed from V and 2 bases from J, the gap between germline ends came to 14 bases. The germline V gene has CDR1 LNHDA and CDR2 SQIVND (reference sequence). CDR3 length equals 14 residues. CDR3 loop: CASSSPRGPYEQYF. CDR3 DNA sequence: TGTGCCAGTAGCAGCCCGCGGGGGCCCTACGAGCAGTACTTC.

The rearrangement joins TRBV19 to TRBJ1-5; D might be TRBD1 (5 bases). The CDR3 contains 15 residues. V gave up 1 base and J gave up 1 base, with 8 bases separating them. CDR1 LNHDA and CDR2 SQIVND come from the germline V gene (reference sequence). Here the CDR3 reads CASSIGGWSNQPQHF. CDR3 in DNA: TGTGCCAGTAGTATAGGGGGCTGGAGCAATCAGCCCCAGCATTTT.

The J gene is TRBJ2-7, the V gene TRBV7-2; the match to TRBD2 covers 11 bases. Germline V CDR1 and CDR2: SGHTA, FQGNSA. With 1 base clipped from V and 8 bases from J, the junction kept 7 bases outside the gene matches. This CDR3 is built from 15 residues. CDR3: CASSLVPGLAAKQYF. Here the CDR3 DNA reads TGTGCCAGCAGCTTAGTGCCGGGACTAGCGGCGAAGCAGTACTTC.

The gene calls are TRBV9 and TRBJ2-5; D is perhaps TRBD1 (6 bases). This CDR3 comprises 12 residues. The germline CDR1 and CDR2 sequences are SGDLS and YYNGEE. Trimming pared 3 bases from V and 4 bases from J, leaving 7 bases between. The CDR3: CASSARGETQYF. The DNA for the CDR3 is TGTGCCAGCAGCGCCAGGGGAGAGACCCAGTACTTC.

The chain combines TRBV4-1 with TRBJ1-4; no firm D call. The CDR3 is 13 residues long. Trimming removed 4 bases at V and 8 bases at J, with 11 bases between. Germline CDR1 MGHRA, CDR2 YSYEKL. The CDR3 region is CASSLYHGEKLFF. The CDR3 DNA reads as TGCGCCAGCAGCCTCTACCACGGGGAAAAACTGTTTTTT.

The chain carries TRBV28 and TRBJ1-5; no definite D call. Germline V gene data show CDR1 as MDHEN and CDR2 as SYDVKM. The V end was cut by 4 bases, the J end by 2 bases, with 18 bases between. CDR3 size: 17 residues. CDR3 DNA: TGTGCCAGCAGTTCCACCGGGAGAAGGAGGCGCAATCAGCCCCAGCATTTT. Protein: CASSSTGRRRRNQPQHF.

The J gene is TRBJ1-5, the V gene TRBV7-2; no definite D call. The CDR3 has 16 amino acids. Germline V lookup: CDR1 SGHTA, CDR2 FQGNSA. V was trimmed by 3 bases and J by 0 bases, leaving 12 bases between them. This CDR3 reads CASSLVPGYSNQPQHF. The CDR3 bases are TGTGCCAGCAGCTTGGTACCGGGGTATAGCAATCAGCCCCAGCATTTT.

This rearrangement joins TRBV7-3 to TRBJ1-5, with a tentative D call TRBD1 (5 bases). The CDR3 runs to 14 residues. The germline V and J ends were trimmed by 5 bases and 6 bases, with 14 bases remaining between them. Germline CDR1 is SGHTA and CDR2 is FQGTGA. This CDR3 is CASSPGGGVQPQHF. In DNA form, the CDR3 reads TGTGCCAGCAGCCCGGGGGGGGGAGTTCAGCCCCAGCATTTT.

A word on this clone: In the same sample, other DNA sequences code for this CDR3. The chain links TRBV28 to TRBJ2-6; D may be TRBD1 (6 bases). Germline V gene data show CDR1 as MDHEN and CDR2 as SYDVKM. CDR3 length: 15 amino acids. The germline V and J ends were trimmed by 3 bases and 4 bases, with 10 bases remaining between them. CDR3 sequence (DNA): TGTGCCAGCAGTTTTTCAGGGGCCGGGGCCAACGTCCTGACTTTC. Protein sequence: CASSFSGAGANVLTF.

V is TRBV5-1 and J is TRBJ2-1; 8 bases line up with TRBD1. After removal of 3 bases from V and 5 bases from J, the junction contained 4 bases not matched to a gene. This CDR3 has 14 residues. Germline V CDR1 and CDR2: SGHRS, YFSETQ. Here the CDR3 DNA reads TGCGCCAGCAGCTCCGGGACAGGCAACAATGAGCAGTTCTTC. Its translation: CASSSGTGNNEQFF.

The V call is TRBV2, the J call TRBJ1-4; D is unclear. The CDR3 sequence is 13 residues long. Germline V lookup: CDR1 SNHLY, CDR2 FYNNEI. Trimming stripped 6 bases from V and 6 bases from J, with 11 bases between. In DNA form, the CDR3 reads TGTGCCAGCAGGGTGCACAGAGATGAAAAACTGTTTTTT. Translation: CASRVHRDEKLFF.

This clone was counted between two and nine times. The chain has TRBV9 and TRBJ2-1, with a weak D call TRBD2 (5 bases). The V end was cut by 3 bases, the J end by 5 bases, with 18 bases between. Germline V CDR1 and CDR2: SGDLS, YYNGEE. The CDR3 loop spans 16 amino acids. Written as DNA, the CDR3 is TGTGCCAGCAGCGCAGAAGAGGGAGTCGGACACAATGAGCAGTTCTTC. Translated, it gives CASSAEEGVGHNEQFF.

The CDR3 sequence: CASSRSAGPSREQYF. As DNA, the CDR3 is TGTGCCAGCAGCCGGTCGGCAGGCCCCTCTCGAGAGCAGTACTTC. The V and J genes are TRBV7-4 and TRBJ2-7; D gene unclear. V was shortened by 5 bases and J by 7 bases, with 21 bases between the two germline ends. This CDR3 comprises 15 residues. Germline loops: CDR1 SGHVT, CDR2 SQSDAQ.

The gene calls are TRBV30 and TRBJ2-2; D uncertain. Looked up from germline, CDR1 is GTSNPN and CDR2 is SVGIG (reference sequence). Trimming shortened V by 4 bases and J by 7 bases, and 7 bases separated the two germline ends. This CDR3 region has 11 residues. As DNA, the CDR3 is TGTGCCTGGACAGCCGGCGGGGAGCTGTTTTTT. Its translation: CAWTAGGELFF.

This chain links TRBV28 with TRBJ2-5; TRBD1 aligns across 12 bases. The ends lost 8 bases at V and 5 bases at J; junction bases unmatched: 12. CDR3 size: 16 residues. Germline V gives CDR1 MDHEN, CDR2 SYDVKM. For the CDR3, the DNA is TGTGCCAGCCAGGAACCGGGACAGGGGGCGGGGGAGACCCAGTACTTC. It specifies CASQEPGQGAGETQYF.

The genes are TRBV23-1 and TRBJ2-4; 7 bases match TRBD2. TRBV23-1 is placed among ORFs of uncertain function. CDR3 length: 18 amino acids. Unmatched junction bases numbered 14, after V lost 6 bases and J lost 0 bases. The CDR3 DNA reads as TGCGCCAGCAGCCCTGAGGCTAGCGGATTACTAGCCAAAAACATTCAGTACTTC. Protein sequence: CASSPEASGLLAKNIQYF.

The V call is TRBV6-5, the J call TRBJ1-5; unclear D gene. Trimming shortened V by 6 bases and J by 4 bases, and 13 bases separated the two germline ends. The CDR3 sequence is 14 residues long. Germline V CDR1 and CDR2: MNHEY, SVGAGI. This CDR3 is CASRLTPFNQPQHF. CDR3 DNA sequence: TGTGCCAGCAGGTTGACACCCTTTAATCAGCCCCAGCATTTT.